Below, 7 T cell receptor beta chains from the same sample are listed, as sequenced in a study of chemoradiotherapy in HPV16-positive cancers. Here immunoSEQ multiplex PCR was the method, and the copy in TCRdb shows in-frame clones only, minus some. The sample holds roughly 3,500 clones, around 94% seen once. This sample was taken from a patient who underwent chemoradiotherapy. Receptors were obtained from a human donor with HPV-associated anogenital cancer.

The gene calls are TRBV11-2 and TRBJ2-2; D uncertain. The CDR3 is 15 residues long. The ends were cut back, 1 base at V and 7 bases at J, with 13 bases in the middle. Germline V gene sequence: CDR1 SGHAT, CDR2 FQNNGV. DNA for the CDR3: TGTGCCAGCAGCTTAGGCCCCATAACTGGCGGGGAGCTGTTTTTT. It codes for CASSLGPITGGELFF.

V is TRBV5-1 and J is TRBJ2-7; the match to TRBD1 covers 8 bases. CDR1 SGHRS and CDR2 YFSETQ come from the germline V gene. CDR3 length: 18 residues. Trimming removed 4 bases from V and 0 bases from J; junction bases left unmatched: 15. CDR3 nucleotide sequence: TGCGCCAGCAGCGCCCGATCGACAGGGGCCGCGAGCTCCTACGAGCAGTACTTC. It is translated as CASSARSTGAASSYEQYF.

The V and J genes are TRBV11-2 and TRBJ2-2; tentative D call: TRBD1 (5 bases). V dropped 6 bases and J dropped 4 bases, with 9 bases sitting between them. CDR1 is SGHAT and CDR2 is FQNNGV in the germline V gene. The CDR3 has 13 amino acids. The CDR3 here is CASSYRGTGELFF. The CDR3 coding sequence is TGTGCCAGCAGTTATAGGGGCACCGGGGAGCTGTTTTTT.

The sample holds one count of this clone. The chain employs TRBV7-6 and TRBJ1-1; D is ambiguous. Trimming stripped 8 bases from V and 4 bases from J, with 11 bases between. CDR3 length: 12 amino acids. CDR1 and CDR2 from the germline V gene are SGHVS and FNYEAQ. CDR3 region: CASSPGGTEAFF. The CDR3, as DNA: TGTGCCAGCTCCCCGGGAGGCACTGAAGCTTTCTTT.

This chain connects TRBV19 to TRBJ1-5, with a tentative D call TRBD1 (5 bases). This CDR3 comprises 20 residues. Germline CDR1 and CDR2: LNHDA and SQIVND (reference sequence). Trimming took 2 bases from V and 6 from J, leaving 29 bases between them. The CDR3, as DNA: TGTGCCAGTAGTATACCCCCCCCAGGCGGGGGTGGATTTTCGGGTCAGCCCCAGCATTTT. Translating it yields CASSIPPPGGGGFSGQPQHF.

This clone has a single count. J is TRBJ2-7 and V is TRBV4-2; 8 bases are shared with TRBD2. This CDR3 contains 16 residues. The V and J ends lost 0 bases and 6 bases, in that order; junction bases with no gene match: 10. CDR1 is LGHNA and CDR2 is YNFKEQ in the germline V gene. CDR3 bases: TGTGCCAGCAGCCAAGAACCGGGACTAGGAGGCTTCGAGCAGTACTTC. This gives the protein CASSQEPGLGGFEQYF.

Only one count was recorded for this clone. V gene TRBV7-8 combines with J gene TRBJ1-1, with 10 positions matching TRBD1. This CDR3 has 18 amino acids. Trimming took 1 base from V and 0 from J; bases not matched to a gene: 8. Germline lookup yields CDR1 SGHVS and CDR2 FQNEAQ. The chain's CDR3 is CASSLDRGTGAMNTEAFF. The CDR3, as DNA: TGTGCCAGCAGCTTAGATAGGGGGACAGGGGCTATGAACACTGAAGCTTTCTTT.